The 29 T cell receptor beta chains reported below all come from one sample, sequenced in a study of vaccination effects on CD4 cells after COVID-19. Clones were sequenced by immunoSEQ multiplex PCR, and TCRdb holds only the in-frame ones, with some missing. In the table there are 57,000 or so clones, around 73% of which are singletons. The antigens for these receptors are not known. Peptide-pool stimulation followed by sequencing identified expanded antigen-specific CD4+ clonotypes in the ViraFEST assay. The culture ran for 9 to 11 days, and then CD4+ T cells were isolated. Subjects were given two BNT162b2 or mRNA-1273 vaccine doses. Sample: CD4+ T cells from PBMCs cultured with HCoV-229E spike peptides, taken after COVID-19 vaccination. These receptors were collected from a human donor who received a COVID-19 vaccine.

Note on this clone: One junction end does not reproduce the germline sequence, and a read error may be involved. The chain employs TRBV6-1 and TRBJ1-2; the match to TRBD1 covers 12 bases. This CDR3 is built from 17 residues. Per germline, CDR1 MNHNS and CDR2 SASEGT. CDR3 DNA sequence: TGTGCCAGCACTGAACCATTGGGGACAGGGGGCATGTATGGCTACACCTTC. Its protein is CASTEPLGTGGMYGYTF.

The chain uses TRBV24-1 and TRBJ2-1; D unresolved. Trimming took 3 bases from V and 3 from J, leaving 11 bases between them. The germline CDR1 and CDR2 sequences are KGHDR and SFDVKD. This CDR3 contains 15 residues. The CDR3 sequence is CATSDPKAVYNEQFF. CDR3 in DNA: TGTGCCACCAGTGATCCTAAGGCTGTCTACAATGAGCAGTTCTTC.

This chain joins TRBV12-3 or TRBV12-4 and TRBJ1-6, with D maybe TRBD1 (5 bases). V was cut by 6 bases and J by 9 bases, with 9 bases left in between. The CDR3 has 12 amino acids. CDR3 sequence reads: CASRAGPSPLHF. CDR3 nucleotide sequence: TGTGCCAGCAGGGCAGGGCCTTCACCCCTCCACTTT.

The chain has TRBV6-6 and TRBJ1-2; 8 positions match TRBD1. CDR3 length: 16 residues. Trimming at V came to 3 bases and at J to 8 bases, leaving 14 bases not matched to a gene. Germline CDR1 MNHNY, CDR2 SVGAGI (reference sequence). In DNA, the CDR3 is TGTGCCAGCAGTTATTTCTCTCGGACAGGGAATGGGGGCTACACCTTC. Translating it yields CASSYFSRTGNGGYTF.

This clone was counted a single time. The chain recombines TRBV5-6 with TRBJ2-2; 10 bases line up with TRBD2. With V trimmed by 2 bases and J by 3 bases, 4 bases remained unmatched. This CDR3 comprises 16 residues. Germline CDR1 and CDR2: SGHDT and YYEEEE. The CDR3 DNA reads as TGTGCCAGCAGCTTAATAGCGGGGGGACACACCGGGGAGCTGTTTTTT. Translated, it gives CASSLIAGGHTGELFF.

The rearrangement joins TRBV5-1 to TRBJ1-6, with 8 bases identical to TRBD1. CDR1 SGHRS and CDR2 YFSETQ come from the germline V gene. V lost 4 bases to trimming and J lost 14 bases; unmatched junction nucleotides: 5. CDR3 size: 12 residues. CDR3: CASSLQGDALHF. The CDR3 coding sequence is TGCGCCAGCAGCCTACAGGGGGACGCCCTCCACTTT.

The chain links TRBV2 to TRBJ2-7; D gene unclear. CDR3 length: 11 amino acids. Germline CDR1 reads SNHLY; CDR2 reads FYNNEI. Trimming shortened V by 4 bases and J by 8 bases, and 9 bases separated the two germline ends. This chain's CDR3 is CASSVVIQQYV. CDR3 in DNA: TGTGCCAGCAGTGTTGTTATTCAGCAGTACGTC.

V and J are TRBV7-3 and TRBJ2-7, with a weak D call TRBD2 (5 bases). Per germline, CDR1 SGHTA and CDR2 FQGTGA. Trimming took off 2 bases at V and 4 bases at J, with 18 bases between the two ends. The CDR3 has 16 residues. The DNA of the CDR3 is TGTGCCAGCAGCTTACGGGTGACTAAACGCGTTTACGAGCAGTACGTC. Translating it yields CASSLRVTKRVYEQYV.

V gene TRBV20-1 combines with J gene TRBJ1-4; D remains unclear. The germline V gene has CDR1 DFQATT and CDR2 SNEGSKA (reference sequence). This CDR3 is 11 amino acids long. The CDR3 region has the DNA TGCAGCCCCTTCCCTAATGAAAAACTGTTTTTT. This encodes CSPFPNEKLFF.

The chain combines TRBV6-5 with TRBJ2-5; 9 bases are a match to TRBD2. The CDR3 loop spans 12 amino acids. CDR1 is MNHEY, CDR2 SVGAGI, per germline. J lost 5 bases, V lost 6 bases, and 1 base had no gene match. CDR3 loop: CASRREGETQYF. CDR3 nucleotide sequence: TGTGCCAGCAGGCGGGAGGGGGAGACCCAGTACTTC.

This clone has more than one count but fewer than ten. The chain employs TRBV6-4 and TRBJ1-1, with D perhaps matching TRBD1 (6 bases). Trimming left V 6 bases short and J 3 bases short, with 11 bases between. CDR3 length equals 13 residues. Germline loops: CDR1 MRHNA, CDR2 SNTAGT. In nucleotides, the CDR3 is TGTGCCAGCAGCCAGGGGCGGCACACTGAAGCTTTCTTT. This codes for CASSQGRHTEAFF.

The chain combines TRBV7-2 with TRBJ2-3, with D unresolved. The CDR3 length is 12 residues. The V end lost 4 bases, the J end lost 4 bases, and 6 bases lay between the germline ends. CDR1 and CDR2 (germline): SGHTA, FQGNSA. CDR3 amino acids: CASSWNADTQYF. CDR3 DNA: TGTGCCAGCAGCTGGAACGCAGATACGCAGTATTTT.

This chain links TRBV7-3 with TRBJ1-1; unclear D gene. From germline, CDR1 is SGHTA and CDR2 FQGTGA. The CDR3 runs 13 residues. Trimming removed 5 bases at V and 6 bases at J, with 13 bases between. The CDR3 nucleotides are TGTGCCAGCAGCCGAACCGCAACGGCTGAAGCTTTCTTT. It specifies CASSRTATAEAFF.

The chain has TRBV28 and TRBJ2-1; TRBD1 aligns across 8 bases. The germline CDR1 and CDR2 sequences are MDHEN and SYDVKM. The J segment lost 1 base and the V segment lost 4 bases, leaving 12 bases of the junction unmatched. The CDR3 runs to 18 residues. In DNA form, the CDR3 reads TGTGCCAGCAGTTCACGGACAGGGTCAGGAATGTCCTACAATGAGCAGTTCTTC. It is translated as CASSSRTGSGMSYNEQFF. Full variable domain (missing parts from reference TRBV28 and TRBJ2-1): DVKVTQSSRYLVKRTGEKVFLECVQDMDHENMFWYRQDPGLGLRLIYFSYDVKMKEKGDIPEGYSVSREKKERFSLILESASTNQTSMYLCASSSRTGSGMSYNEQFFGPGTRLTVL.

The chain has TRBV6-1 and TRBJ2-7, with D possibly being TRBD1 (8 bases). The V gene's germline CDR1 is MNHNS and CDR2 SASEGT. Trimming left V 4 bases short and J 1 base short, with 20 bases between. The length of the CDR3 is 17 residues. CDR3 loop: CASSGGGRDRFSYEQYV. The CDR3 DNA sequence: TGTGCCAGCAGTGGCGGGGGCCGGGACAGGTTTTCCTACGAGCAGTACGTC.

The chain recombines TRBV6-6 with TRBJ2-3; TRBD1 matches at 10 bases. Germline-derived CDR1 and CDR2 are MNHNY and SVGAGI (reference sequence). V shed 2 bases, J shed 4 bases, and the junction held 0 bases outside the gene matches. The CDR3 totals 14 residues. The CDR3 nucleotides are TGTGCCAGCAGTTACGGACAGGGGGCAGATACGCAGTATTTT. Translated, it gives CASSYGQGADTQYF.

This clone occurred once. The CDR3 reads CATSDKRDRGTGELFF. As DNA, the CDR3 is TGTGCCACCAGTGATAAACGGGACAGGGGCACCGGGGAGCTGTTTTTT. The genes are TRBV24-1 and TRBJ2-2; 10 bases align to TRBD1. Germline lookup yields CDR1 KGHDR and CDR2 SFDVKD. CDR3 length: 16 amino acids. V was pared by 3 bases and J by 4 bases, with 4 bases of the junction left unmatched.

The gene calls are TRBV10-2 and TRBJ1-3, with unresolved D. CDR3 length equals 16 residues. Trimming took off 2 bases at V and 4 bases at J, with 15 bases between the two ends. Germline CDR1 reads WSHSY; CDR2 reads SAAADI. CDR3 bases: TGCGCCAGCAGTGAGCGGGCAGGCAATCACGGAAACACCATATATTTT. Amino acids: CASSERAGNHGNTIYF.

The rearrangement uses TRBV30 and TRBJ2-2, with D perhaps TRBD1 or TRBD2 (6 bases each). With 0 bases removed from V and 4 bases from J, the gap between germline ends came to 15 bases. In germline, CDR1 is GTSNPN, CDR2 SVGIG (reference sequence). There are 16 residues in the CDR3. The CDR3 bases are TGTGCCTGGAGTGTACTAATTGGAGGGGGCACCGGGGAGCTGTTTTTT. As protein: CAWSVLIGGGTGELFF.

V is TRBV10-2 and J is TRBJ1-5, with TRBD1 matching over 7 bases. V lost 5 bases and J lost 4; bases outside the gene matches: 8. This CDR3 spans 15 amino acids. In germline, CDR1 is WSHSY, CDR2 SAAADI. The CDR3 DNA reads TGCGCCAGCAGTTCGCGACAGGGCGGGAATCAGCCCCAGCATTTT. It yields the protein CASSSRQGGNQPQHF.

The J gene is TRBJ2-7, the V gene TRBV4-1; maybe TRBD1 (6 bases). This CDR3 comprises 15 residues. The germline V and J ends were trimmed by 0 bases and 6 bases, with 15 bases remaining between them. Germline V gene data show CDR1 as MGHRA and CDR2 as YSYEKL. CDR3 nucleotide sequence: TGCGCCAGCAGCCAAGAAGGCGGACAGATTACCGAGCAGTACGTC. Its translation: CASSQEGGQITEQYV.

The rearrangement links TRBV4-3 to TRBJ2-1, with a possible D match to TRBD1 (6 bases). CDR1 is LGHNA and CDR2 is YSLEER in the germline V gene. The CDR3 extends over 17 amino acids. The V end was cut by 0 bases, the J end by 5 bases, with 17 bases between. This CDR3 reads CASSQESEGGLDNEQFF. CDR3 bases: TGCGCCAGCAGCCAAGAATCGGAAGGGGGTCTCGACAATGAGCAGTTCTTC.

V and J are TRBV6-5 and TRBJ2-2; D might be TRBD1 or TRBD2, each matching 7 bases. The CDR3 has 16 residues. Germline V CDR1 and CDR2: MNHEY, SVGAGI. Trimming cost V 1 base and J 4 bases, with 13 bases left between them. CDR3 coding DNA: TGTGCCAGCAGTTACTTCCCCAGGGGGGGCACCGGGGAGCTGTTTTTT. This gives the protein CASSYFPRGGTGELFF.

The rearrangement links TRBV14 to TRBJ1-3; D is perhaps TRBD1 (5 bases). CDR3 length: 17 amino acids. Germline CDR1 SGHDN, CDR2 FVKESK. V lost 0 bases and J lost 5, with 17 bases in between. The CDR3 sequence is CASSQDIFGGRRNTIYF. CDR3 bases: TGTGCCAGCAGCCAAGATATTTTCGGGGGAAGGAGAAACACCATATATTTT.

A few counts support this clone. The chain uses TRBV5-1 and TRBJ1-4; 7 nucleotides match TRBD1. Germline V gene sequence: CDR1 SGHRS, CDR2 YFSETQ. After removal of 3 bases from V and 6 bases from J, the junction contained 5 bases not matched to a gene. The CDR3 covers 14 residues. This CDR3 reads CASSSGTADEKLFF. The CDR3 DNA is TGCGCCAGCAGCTCCGGGACAGCTGATGAAAAACTGTTTTTT.

The rearrangement joins TRBV5-1 to TRBJ2-5, with D uncertain. CDR1 is SGHRS, CDR2 YFSETQ, per germline. The V gene lost 2 bases and the J gene lost 5 bases, with 13 bases spanning the gap. This CDR3 spans 14 amino acids. The CDR3, as DNA: TGCGCCAGCAGCTTTCAGGCCGTTCGGGAGACCCAGTACTTC. Residues: CASSFQAVRETQYF.

This chain links TRBV12-3 or TRBV12-4 with TRBJ1-1, with a weak D call TRBD1 (6 bases). The V end lost 7 bases, the J end lost 4 bases, and 13 bases lay between the germline ends. The CDR3 runs to 13 residues. The CDR3 sequence: CASTLGGFTEAFF. The CDR3 DNA sequence: TGTGCCAGCACCCTAGGGGGGTTCACTGAAGCTTTCTTT.

The CDR3 DNA reads as TGTGCCAGCGGTCCCGGTGCAGATACGCAGTATTTT. It translates to CASGPGADTQYF. This chain uses TRBV2 with TRBJ2-3; D not resolved. CDR3 length: 12 amino acids. CDR1 and CDR2 (germline): SNHLY, FYNNEI. The ends were cut back, 8 bases at V and 4 bases at J, with 10 bases in the middle.

The V call is TRBV5-6, the J call TRBJ1-2, with a weak D call TRBD1 (5 bases). V lost 4 bases and J 4 bases, leaving 17 bases between the germline ends. The CDR3 runs 15 residues. Germline assignment: CDR1 SGHDT and CDR2 YYEEEE. DNA for the CDR3: TGTGCCAGCAGCCGCAGTGTGACCGGGGGCTATGGCTACACCTTC. Amino acid sequence: CASSRSVTGGYGYTF.